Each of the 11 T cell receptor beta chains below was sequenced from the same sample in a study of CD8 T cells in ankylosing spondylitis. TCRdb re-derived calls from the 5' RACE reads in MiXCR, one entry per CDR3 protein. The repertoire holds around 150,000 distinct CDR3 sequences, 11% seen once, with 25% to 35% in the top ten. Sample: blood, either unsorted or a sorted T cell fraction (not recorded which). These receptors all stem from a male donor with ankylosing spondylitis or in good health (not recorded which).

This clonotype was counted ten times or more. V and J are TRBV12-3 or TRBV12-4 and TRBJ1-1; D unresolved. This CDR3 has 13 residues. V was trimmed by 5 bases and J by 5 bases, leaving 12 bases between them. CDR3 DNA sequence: TGTGCCAGCAGTCCCCGGAGTGAGACTGAAGCTTTCTTT. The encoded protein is CASSPRSETEAFF.

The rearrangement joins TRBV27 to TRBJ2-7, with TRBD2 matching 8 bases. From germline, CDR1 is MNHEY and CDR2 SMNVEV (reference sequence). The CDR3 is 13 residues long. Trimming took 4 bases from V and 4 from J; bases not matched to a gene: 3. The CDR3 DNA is TGTGCCAGCAGTTATAGCGGGGCTTACGAGCAGTACTTC. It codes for CASSYSGAYEQYF.

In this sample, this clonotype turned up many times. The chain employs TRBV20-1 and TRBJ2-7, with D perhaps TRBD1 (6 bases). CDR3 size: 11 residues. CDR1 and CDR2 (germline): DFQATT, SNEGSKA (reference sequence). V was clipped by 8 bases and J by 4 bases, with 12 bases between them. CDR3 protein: CSTTTGYEQYF. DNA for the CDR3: TGCAGTACGACCACAGGGTACGAGCAGTACTTC.

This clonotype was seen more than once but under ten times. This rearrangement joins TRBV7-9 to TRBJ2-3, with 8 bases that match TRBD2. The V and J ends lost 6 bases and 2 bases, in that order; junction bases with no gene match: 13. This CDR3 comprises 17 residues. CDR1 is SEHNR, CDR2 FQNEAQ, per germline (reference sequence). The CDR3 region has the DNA TGTGCCAGCAGTTCTAGGGATAACGGGGGGGCCACAGATACGCAGTATTTT. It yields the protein CASSSRDNGGATDTQYF.

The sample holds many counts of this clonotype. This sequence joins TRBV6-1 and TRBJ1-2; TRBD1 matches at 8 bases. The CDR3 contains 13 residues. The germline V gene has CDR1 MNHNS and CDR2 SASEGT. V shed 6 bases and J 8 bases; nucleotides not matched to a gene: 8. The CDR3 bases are TGTGCCAGCAGGGAGGACAGGGACACGGGCTACACCTTC. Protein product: CASREDRDTGYTF.

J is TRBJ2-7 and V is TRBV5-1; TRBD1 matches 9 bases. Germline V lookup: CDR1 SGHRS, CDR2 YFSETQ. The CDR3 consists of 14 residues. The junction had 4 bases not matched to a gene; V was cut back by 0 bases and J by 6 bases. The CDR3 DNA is TGCGCCAGCAGCTTGGAGGGGACAGGGAGCGAGCAGTACTTC. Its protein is CASSLEGTGSEQYF.

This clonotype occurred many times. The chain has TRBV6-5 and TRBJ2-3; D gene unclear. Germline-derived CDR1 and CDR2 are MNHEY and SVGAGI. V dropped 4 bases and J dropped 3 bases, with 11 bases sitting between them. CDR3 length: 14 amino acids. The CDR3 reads CASSSELGTDTQYF. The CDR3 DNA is TGTGCCAGCAGTTCAGAGTTGGGGACAGATACGCAGTATTTT.

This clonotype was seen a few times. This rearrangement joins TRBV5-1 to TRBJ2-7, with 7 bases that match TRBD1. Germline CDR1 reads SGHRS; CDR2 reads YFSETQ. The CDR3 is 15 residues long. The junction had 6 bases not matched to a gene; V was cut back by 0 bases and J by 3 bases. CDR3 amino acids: CASSLEGGEYYEQYF. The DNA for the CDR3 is TGCGCCAGCAGCTTGGAAGGGGGCGAGTACTACGAGCAGTACTTC.

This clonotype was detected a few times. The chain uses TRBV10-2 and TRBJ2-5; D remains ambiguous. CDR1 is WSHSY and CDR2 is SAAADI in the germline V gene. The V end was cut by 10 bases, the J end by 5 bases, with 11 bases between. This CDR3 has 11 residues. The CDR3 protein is CATSPQETQYF. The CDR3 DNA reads TGCGCCACCAGCCCCCAGGAGACCCAGTACTTC.

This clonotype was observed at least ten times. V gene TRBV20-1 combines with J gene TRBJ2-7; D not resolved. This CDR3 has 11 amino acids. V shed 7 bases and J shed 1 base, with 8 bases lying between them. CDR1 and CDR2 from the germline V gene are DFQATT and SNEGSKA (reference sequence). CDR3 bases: TGCAGTGTCGGATCGTCCTACGAGCAGTACTTC. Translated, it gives CSVGSSYEQYF.

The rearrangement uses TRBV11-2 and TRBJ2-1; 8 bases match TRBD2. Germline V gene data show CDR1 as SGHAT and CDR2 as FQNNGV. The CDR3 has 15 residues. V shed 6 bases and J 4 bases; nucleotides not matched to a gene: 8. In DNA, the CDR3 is TGTGCCAGCAGAACGGGGGCGGGGGGATACAATGAGCAGTTCTTC. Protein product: CASRTGAGGYNEQFF.